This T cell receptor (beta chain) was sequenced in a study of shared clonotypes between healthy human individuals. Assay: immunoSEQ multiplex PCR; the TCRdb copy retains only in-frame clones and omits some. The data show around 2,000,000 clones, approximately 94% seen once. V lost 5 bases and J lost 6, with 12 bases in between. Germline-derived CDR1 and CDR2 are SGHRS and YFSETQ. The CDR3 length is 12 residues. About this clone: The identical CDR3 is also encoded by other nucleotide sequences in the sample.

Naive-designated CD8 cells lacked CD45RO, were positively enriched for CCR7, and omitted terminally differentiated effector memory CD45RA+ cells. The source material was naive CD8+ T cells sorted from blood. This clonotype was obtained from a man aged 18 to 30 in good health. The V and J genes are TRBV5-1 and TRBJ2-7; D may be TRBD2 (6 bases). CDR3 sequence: CASSLEGREQYF. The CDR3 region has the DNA TGCGCCAGCAGTCTGGAGGGGCGCGAGCAGTACTTC.